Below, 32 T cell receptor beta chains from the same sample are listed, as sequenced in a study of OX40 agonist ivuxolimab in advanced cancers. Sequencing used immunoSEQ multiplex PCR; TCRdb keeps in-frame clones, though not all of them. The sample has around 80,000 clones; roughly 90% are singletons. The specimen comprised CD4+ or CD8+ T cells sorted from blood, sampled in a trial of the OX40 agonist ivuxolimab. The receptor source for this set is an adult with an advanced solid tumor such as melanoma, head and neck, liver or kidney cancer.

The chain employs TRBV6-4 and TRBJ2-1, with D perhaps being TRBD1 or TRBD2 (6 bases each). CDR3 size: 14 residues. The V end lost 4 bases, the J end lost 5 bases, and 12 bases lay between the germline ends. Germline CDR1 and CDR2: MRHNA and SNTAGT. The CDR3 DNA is TGTGCCAGCAGTGGTGAGGAGGGGGACAATGAGCAGTTCTTC. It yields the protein CASSGEEGDNEQFF.

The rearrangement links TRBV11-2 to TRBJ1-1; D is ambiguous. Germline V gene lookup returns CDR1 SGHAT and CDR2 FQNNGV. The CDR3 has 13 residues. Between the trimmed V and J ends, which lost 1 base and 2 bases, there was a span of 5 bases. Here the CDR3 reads CASSLGTNTEAFF. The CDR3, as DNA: TGTGCCAGCAGCTTAGGGACCAACACTGAAGCTTTCTTT.

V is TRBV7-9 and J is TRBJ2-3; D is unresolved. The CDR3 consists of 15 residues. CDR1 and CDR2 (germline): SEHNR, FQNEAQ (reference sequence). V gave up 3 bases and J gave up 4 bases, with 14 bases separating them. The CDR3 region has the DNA TGTGCCAGCAGCTTTTGGCAGGCTGGGTCAGATACGCAGTATTTT. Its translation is CASSFWQAGSDTQYF.

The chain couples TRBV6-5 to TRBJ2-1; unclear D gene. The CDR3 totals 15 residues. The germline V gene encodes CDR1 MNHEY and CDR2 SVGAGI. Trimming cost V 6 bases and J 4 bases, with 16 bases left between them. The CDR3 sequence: CASRYTPNTYNEQFF. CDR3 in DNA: TGTGCCAGCAGGTACACCCCCAACACTTACAATGAGCAGTTCTTC.

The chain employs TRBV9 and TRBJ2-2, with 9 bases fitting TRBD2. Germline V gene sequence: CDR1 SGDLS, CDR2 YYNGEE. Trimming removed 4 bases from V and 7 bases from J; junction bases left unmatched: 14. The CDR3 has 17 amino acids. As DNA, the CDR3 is TGTGCCAGCAGCCGCGGGGAGCGGGGGGCCCGAGGCGGGGAGCTGTTTTTT. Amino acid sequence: CASSRGERGARGGELFF.

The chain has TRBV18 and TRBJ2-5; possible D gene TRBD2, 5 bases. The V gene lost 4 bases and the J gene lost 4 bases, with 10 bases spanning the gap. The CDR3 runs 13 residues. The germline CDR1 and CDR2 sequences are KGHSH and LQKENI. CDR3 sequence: CASSQERVETQYF. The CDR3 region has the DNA TGTGCCAGCTCACAGGAGAGGGTAGAGACCCAGTACTTC.

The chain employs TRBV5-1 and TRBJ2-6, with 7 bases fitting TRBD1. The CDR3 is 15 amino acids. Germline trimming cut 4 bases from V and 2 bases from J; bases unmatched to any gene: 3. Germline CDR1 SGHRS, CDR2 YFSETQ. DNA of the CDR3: TGCGCCAGCAGCCGAACAGGGGCTGGGGCCAACGTCCTGACTTTC. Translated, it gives CASSRTGAGANVLTF.

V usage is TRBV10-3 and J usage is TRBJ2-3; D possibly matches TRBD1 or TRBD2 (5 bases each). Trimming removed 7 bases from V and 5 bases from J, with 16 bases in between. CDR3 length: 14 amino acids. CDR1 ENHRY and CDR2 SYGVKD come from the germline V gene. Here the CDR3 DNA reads TGTGCCATCAAACGGGGCAGTCCCCAAGATACGCAGTATTTT. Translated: CAIKRGSPQDTQYF.

CDR3 region: CASSLGGGNQPQHF. The CDR3 nucleotides are TGCGCCAGCAGCTTGGGAGGGGGCAATCAGCCCCAGCATTTT. This chain connects TRBV5-1 to TRBJ1-5, with D maybe TRBD1 (5 bases). Trimming left V 0 bases short and J 2 bases short, with 6 bases between. The germline V gene has CDR1 SGHRS and CDR2 YFSETQ. The CDR3 sequence is 14 residues long.

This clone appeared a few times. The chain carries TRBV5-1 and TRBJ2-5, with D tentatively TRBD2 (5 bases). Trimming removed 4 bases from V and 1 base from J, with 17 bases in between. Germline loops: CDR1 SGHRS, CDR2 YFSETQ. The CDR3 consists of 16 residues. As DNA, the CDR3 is TGCGCCAGCAGCCCGTGGGGTGCGGGTTCCCAAGAGACCCAGTACTTC. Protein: CASSPWGAGSQETQYF. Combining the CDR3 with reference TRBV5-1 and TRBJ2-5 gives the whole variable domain KAGVTQTPRYLIKTRGQQVTLSCSPISGHRSVSWYQQTPGQGLQFLFEYFSETQRNKGNFPGRFSGRQFSNSRSEMNVSTLELGDSALYLCASSPWGAGSQETQYFGPGTRLLVL.

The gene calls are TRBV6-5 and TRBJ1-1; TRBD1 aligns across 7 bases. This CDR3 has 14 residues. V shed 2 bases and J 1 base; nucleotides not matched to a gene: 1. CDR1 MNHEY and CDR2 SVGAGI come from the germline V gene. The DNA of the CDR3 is TGTGCCAGCAGTTACAGGGGGCCGAACACTGAAGCTTTCTTT. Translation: CASSYRGPNTEAFF.

DNA of the CDR3: TGCGCCAGCAGCCAGCCCGACAGTGGCTATGGCTACACCTTC. It translates to CASSQPDSGYGYTF. The chain has TRBV5-1 and TRBJ1-2; the D gene is possibly TRBD1 (5 bases). The length of the CDR3 is 14 residues. The ends were cut back, 4 bases at V and 4 bases at J, with 14 bases in the middle. The V gene's germline CDR1 is SGHRS and CDR2 YFSETQ.

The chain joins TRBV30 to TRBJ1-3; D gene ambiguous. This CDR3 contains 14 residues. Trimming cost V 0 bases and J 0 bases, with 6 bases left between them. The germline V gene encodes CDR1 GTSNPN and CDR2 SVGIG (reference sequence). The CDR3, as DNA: TGTGCCTGGAGTGTTGAGTTCTCTGGAAACACCATATATTTT. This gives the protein CAWSVEFSGNTIYF.

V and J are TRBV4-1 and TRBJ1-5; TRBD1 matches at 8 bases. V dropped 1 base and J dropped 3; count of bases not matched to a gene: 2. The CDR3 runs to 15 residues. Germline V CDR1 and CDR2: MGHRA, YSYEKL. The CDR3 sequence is CASSQGDRNNQPQHF. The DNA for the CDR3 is TGCGCCAGCAGCCAAGGGGACAGGAACAATCAGCCCCAGCATTTT.

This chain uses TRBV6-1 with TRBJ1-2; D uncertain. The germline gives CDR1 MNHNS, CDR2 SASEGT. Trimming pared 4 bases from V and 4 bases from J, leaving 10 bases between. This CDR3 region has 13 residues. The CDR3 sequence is CASSVSQIYGYTF. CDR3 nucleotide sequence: TGTGCCAGCAGTGTGAGTCAGATCTATGGCTACACCTTC.

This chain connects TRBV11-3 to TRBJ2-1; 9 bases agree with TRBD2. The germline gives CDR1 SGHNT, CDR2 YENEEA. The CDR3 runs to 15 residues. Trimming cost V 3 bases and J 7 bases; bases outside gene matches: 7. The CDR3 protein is CASSFSGGRGNEQFF. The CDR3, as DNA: TGTGCCAGCAGCTTTAGCGGGGGCCGAGGTAATGAGCAGTTCTTC.

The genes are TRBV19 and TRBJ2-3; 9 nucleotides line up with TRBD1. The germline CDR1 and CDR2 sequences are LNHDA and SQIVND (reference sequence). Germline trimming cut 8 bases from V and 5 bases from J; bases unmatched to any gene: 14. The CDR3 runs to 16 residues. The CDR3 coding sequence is TGTGCCAGTGCTTCTCCCGGGACAGGGCATAGAGATACGCAGTATTTT. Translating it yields CASASPGTGHRDTQYF.

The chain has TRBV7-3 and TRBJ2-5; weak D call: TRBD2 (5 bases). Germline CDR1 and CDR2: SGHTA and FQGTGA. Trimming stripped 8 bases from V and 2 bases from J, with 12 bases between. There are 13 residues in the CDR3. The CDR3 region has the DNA TGTGCCAGCGGCCGGGGTTCTCAAGAGACCCAGTACTTC. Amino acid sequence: CASGRGSQETQYF.

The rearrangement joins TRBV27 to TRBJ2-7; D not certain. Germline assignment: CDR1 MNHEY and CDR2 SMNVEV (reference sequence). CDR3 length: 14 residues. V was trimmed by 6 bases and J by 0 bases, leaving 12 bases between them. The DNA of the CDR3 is TGTGCCAGCAGGGGCCTTGGGAACTCCTACGAGCAGTACTTC. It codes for CASRGLGNSYEQYF.

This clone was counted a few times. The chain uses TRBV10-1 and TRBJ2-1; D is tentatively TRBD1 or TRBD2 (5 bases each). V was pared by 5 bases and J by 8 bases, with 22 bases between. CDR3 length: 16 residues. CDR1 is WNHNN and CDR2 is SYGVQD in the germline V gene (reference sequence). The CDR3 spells CASSKAGIRASDEQFF. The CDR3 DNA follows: TGCGCCAGCAGTAAGGCGGGCATCAGGGCGTCCGATGAGCAGTTCTTC.

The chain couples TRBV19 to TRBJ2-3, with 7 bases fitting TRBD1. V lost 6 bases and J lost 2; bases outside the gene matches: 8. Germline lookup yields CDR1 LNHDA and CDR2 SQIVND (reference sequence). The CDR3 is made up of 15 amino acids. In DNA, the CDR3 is TGTGCCAGTAGACTATCAGACAGGGCCACAGATACGCAGTATTTT. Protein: CASRLSDRATDTQYF.

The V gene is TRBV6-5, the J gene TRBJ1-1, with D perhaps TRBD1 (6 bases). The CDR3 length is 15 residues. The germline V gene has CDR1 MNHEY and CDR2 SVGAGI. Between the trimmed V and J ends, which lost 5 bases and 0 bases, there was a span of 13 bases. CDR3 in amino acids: CASSAAGTMNTEAFF. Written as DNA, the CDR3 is TGTGCCAGCAGTGCTGCCGGGACAATGAACACTGAAGCTTTCTTT.

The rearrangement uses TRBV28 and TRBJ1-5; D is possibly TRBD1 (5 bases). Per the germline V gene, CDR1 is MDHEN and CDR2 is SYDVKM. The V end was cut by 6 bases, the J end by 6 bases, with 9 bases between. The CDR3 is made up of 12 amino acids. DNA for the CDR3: TGTGCCAGCAGCTTACAGGTTCAGCCCCAGCATTTT. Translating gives CASSLQVQPQHF.

CDR3 sequence reads: CASSLTPSTDTQYF. The DNA for the CDR3 is TGTGCCAGCAGCTTGACGCCTAGCACAGATACGCAGTATTTT. V and J are TRBV5-4 and TRBJ2-3, with unresolved D. The germline gives CDR1 SGHNT, CDR2 YYREEE (reference sequence). The CDR3 totals 14 residues. Trimming left V 1 base short and J 0 bases short, with 6 bases between.

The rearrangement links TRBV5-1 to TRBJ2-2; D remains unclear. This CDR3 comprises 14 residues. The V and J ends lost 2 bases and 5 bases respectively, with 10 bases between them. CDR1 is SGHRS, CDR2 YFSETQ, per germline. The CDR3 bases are TGCGCCAGCAGCTTAGTAGGGTCTACCGGGGAGCTGTTTTTT. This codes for CASSLVGSTGELFF.

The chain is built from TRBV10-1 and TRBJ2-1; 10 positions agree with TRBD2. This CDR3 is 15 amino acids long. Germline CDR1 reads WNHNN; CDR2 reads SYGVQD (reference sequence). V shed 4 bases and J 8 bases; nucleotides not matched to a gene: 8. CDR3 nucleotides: TGCGCCAGCAGTGTTCTAGCGGGAGATGGGCATGAGCAGTTCTTC. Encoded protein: CASSVLAGDGHEQFF.

DNA for the CDR3: TGCGCCAGCAGCTTGATAGGGTTAACATTCACCGGGGAGCTGTTTTTT. Protein product: CASSLIGLTFTGELFF. The chain links TRBV5-1 to TRBJ2-2, with D hard to call. The CDR3 has 16 residues. Germline CDR1 and CDR2: SGHRS and YFSETQ. Trimming left V 1 base short and J 4 bases short, with 14 bases between.

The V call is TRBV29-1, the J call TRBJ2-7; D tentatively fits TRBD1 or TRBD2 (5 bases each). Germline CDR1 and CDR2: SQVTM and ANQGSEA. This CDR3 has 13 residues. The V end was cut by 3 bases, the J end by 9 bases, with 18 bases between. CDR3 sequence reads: CSVDSGTARGQYF. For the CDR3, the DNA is TGCAGCGTTGACTCCGGGACGGCCCGTGGGCAGTACTTC.

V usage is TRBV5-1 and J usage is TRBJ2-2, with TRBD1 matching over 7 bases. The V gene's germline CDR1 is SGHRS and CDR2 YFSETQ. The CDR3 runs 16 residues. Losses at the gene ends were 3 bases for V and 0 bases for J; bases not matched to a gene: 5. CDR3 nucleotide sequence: TGCGCCAGCAGCTCAACAGGGGACGCGAACACCGGGGAGCTGTTTTTT. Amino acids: CASSSTGDANTGELFF.

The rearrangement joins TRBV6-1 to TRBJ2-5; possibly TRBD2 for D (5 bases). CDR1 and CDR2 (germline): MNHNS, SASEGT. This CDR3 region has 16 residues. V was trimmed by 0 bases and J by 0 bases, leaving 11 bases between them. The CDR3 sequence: CASSEAEGKYQETQYF. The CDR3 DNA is TGTGCCAGCAGTGAAGCTGAGGGAAAGTACCAAGAGACCCAGTACTTC.

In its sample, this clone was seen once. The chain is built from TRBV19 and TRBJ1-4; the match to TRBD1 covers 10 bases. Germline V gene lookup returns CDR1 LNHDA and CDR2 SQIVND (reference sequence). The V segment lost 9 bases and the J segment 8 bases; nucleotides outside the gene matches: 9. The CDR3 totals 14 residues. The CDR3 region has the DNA TGTGCCAGCACGACCGGGACAGGGGTCGAAAAACTGTTTTTT. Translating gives CASTTGTGVEKLFF.

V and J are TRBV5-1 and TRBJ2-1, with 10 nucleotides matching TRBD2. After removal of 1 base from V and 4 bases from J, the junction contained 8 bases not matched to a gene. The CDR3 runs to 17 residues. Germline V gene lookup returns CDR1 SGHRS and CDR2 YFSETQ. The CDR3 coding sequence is TGCGCCAGCAGCTTGCTTGCGCTAGCGGGAGTTTACAATGAGCAGTTCTTC. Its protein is CASSLLALAGVYNEQFF.